These T cell receptor beta chains were read from a single sample in a study of shared clonotypes between healthy human individuals. The repertoire was sequenced with immunoSEQ multiplex PCR; TCRdb's copy has only in-frame clones and lacks some. The sample has around 1,900,000 clones; 93% are singletons. Sequences were obtained from naive CD8+ T cells from PBMCs. Source of these receptors: a man younger than 35 in good health. Some clones in this sample may be carry-over from other donors' samples. The conserved cysteine and the conserved F or W are not part of the CDR3 here. The order of the fields is D gene, V gene, J gene, CDR3 protein. D genes are given only for firm matches.

TRBD2,TRBV15,TRBJ2-1,ATSSRTSTASAEQF
NA,TRBV7-6,TRBJ2-7,ASSPSAATGRSYEQY
NA,TRBV5-6,TRBJ2-1,ASSLGTNEQF
NA,TRBV30,TRBJ2-3,AWSVRGPVLGQY
NA,TRBV4-2,TRBJ2-7,ASSQLEEGYEQY
NA,TRBV14,TRBJ2-7,ASSQSIRTASSYEQY
NA,TRBV7-8,TRBJ2-3,ASSLDWRGSTDTQY
NA,TRBV6-5,TRBJ2-1,ASSTYRVGDEQF
TRBD2,TRBV4-3,TRBJ2-2,ASSQVALAGVGALFAGELF
NA,TRBV2,TRBJ2-7,ASSETGTQSREQY
NA,TRBV6-1,TRBJ2-1,AGGGTPFNEQF
TRBD2,TRBV5-1,TRBJ2-1,ASSIGLAGLVSYNEQF
NA,TRBV19,TRBJ2-3,ASRDPVGVGTDTQY
NA,TRBV7-9,TRBJ1-5,ASSGTVSNQPQH
NA,TRBV27,TRBJ2-7,ASSLLAPENPAEQY
NA,TRBV21-1,TRBJ2-7,ASKGVNKPRSYEQY
NA,TRBV27,TRBJ2-6,ASSPLAAINSGANVLT
TRBD2,TRBV7-7,TRBJ2-1,ASSVVLAGDYNEQF
NA,TRBV28,TRBJ2-7,ASRLFPDNSYEQY
NA,TRBV19,TRBJ2-1,ASSTGLDEQF
NA,TRBV5-1,TRBJ2-6,ASSGGTVKPGANVLT
TRBD2,TRBV7-3,TRBJ2-1,ASSSGTSVQF
TRBD1,TRBV7-9,TRBJ2-1,ASSPLGFQGDNNEQF
TRBD1,TRBV6-1,TRBJ2-5,ASSELYSWDRMDQETQY
NA,TRBV27,TRBJ2-3,ASSLQGSTDTQY
NA,TRBV7-9,TRBJ2-5,ASSQPLETQY
NA,TRBV19,TRBJ2-2,ASRDKTGFATGELF
NA,TRBV5-6,TRBJ1-3,ASSSLDRTYSGNTIY
NA,TRBV6-1,TRBJ2-3,ASSEDPLVTDTQY
NA,TRBV28,TRBJ1-5,ASSSRPQGINQPQH
NA,TRBV27,TRBJ1-2,ASSLAPANYGYT
NA,TRBV7-9,TRBJ2-5,ASSPPPGETQY
NA,TRBV30,TRBJ1-4,ALQLRGINEKLF
NA,TRBV6-5,TRBJ2-5,ASSYAYLQETQY
NA,TRBV25-1,NA,ASSHYEQY
NA,TRBV13,TRBJ2-3,ASSLHGTTQY
NA,TRBV19,TRBJ1-1,ASSVRAGDTEAF
TRBD1,TRBV27,TRBJ2-3,ASTITGGTDTQY
NA,TRBV27,TRBJ2-1,ASRPNSFEQF
NA,TRBV2,TRBJ1-1,ASSPLEGPITEAF
TRBD1,TRBV27,TRBJ2-3,ASSLSRQGAADTQY